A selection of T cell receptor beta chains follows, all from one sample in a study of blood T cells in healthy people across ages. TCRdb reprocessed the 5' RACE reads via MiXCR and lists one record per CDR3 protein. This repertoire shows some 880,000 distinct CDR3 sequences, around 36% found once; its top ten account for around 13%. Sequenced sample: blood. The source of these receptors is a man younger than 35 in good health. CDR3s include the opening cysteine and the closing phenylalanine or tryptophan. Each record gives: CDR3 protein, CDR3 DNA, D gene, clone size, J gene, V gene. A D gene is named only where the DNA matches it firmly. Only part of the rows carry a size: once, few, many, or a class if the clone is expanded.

CASSLGIDRDEQYF TGTGCCAGCAGCTTAGGGATCGACAGGGACGAGCAGTACTTC TRBD1 NA TRBJ2-7 TRBV7-2
CASSLPGSSNTEAFF TGTGCCAGCAGCTTACCGGGATCATCGAACACTGAAGCTTTCTTT NA NA TRBJ1-1 TRBV7-9
CASSFWTPASVGQYF TGTGCCAGCAGTTTTTGGACGCCAGCAAGTGTCGGACAGTACTTC NA NA TRBJ2-7 TRBV28
CSARDNGGQFYGYTF TGCAGTGCTAGAGATAACGGTGGGCAGTTCTATGGCTACACCTTC NA few TRBJ1-2 TRBV20-1
CASSLGGTGSPLHF TGTGCCAGCAGTTTAGGGGGCACGGGTTCACCCCTCCACTTT NA NA TRBJ1-6 TRBV12-3/TRBV12-4
CASSLREEAWGYTF TGTGCCAGCAGTTTAAGGGAGGAGGCCTGGGGCTACACCTTC NA NA TRBJ1-2 TRBV12-3/TRBV12-4
CASTPVGANVLTF TGTGCCAGCACTCCCGTCGGGGCCAACGTCCTGACTTTC NA NA TRBJ2-6 TRBV6-6
CAGSSIAGHHSGANVLTF TGTGCCGGCAGTTCGATCGCGGGACACCACTCTGGGGCCAACGTCCTGACTTTC NA NA TRBJ2-6 TRBV6-2/TRBV6-3
CASSELAGGPDEQFF TGTGCCAGCAGTGAACTAGCGGGGGGGCCAGATGAGCAGTTCTTC TRBD2 NA TRBJ2-1 TRBV2
CASSQDPINGYTF TGTGCCAGCAGCCAAGATCCCATTAATGGCTACACCTTC NA few TRBJ1-2 TRBV4-2
CASSDRGPTYEQYF TGTGCCAGCAGCGACAGGGGGCCCACATACGAGCAGTACTTC TRBD1 many TRBJ2-7 TRBV2
CASSLVRQGYNEQYF TGTGCCAGCAGTTTAGTCCGACAGGGTTACAATGAGCAGTACTTC TRBD1 few TRBJ2-7 TRBV28
CASSITSSGANVLTF TGTGCCAGTAGTATAACTTCCTCTGGGGCCAACGTCCTGACTTTC NA NA TRBJ2-6 TRBV19
CASSPGTVYNEQFF TGTGCCAGCAGCCCCGGGACAGTCTACAATGAGCAGTTCTTC TRBD1 many TRBJ2-1 TRBV12-3/TRBV12-4
CAWKASGTDTQYF TGTGCCTGGAAGGCCTCTGGAACAGATACGCAGTATTTT NA NA TRBJ2-3 TRBV30
CASSPSRGKNTEAFF TGTGCCAGCAGCCCTTCAAGGGGGAAGAACACTGAAGCTTTCTTT NA NA TRBJ1-1 TRBV12-3/TRBV12-4
CASSDRATLGEQYF TGTGCCAGCAGTGATAGGGCTACCCTCGGCGAGCAGTACTTC NA NA TRBJ2-7 TRBV25-1
CASSLAQGVGQPQHF TGTGCCAGCAGCTTAGCCCAGGGGGTCGGCCAGCCCCAGCATTTT TRBD1 NA TRBJ1-5 TRBV7-2
CASSYWEGHNEQYF TGTGCCAGCAGCTACTGGGAGGGACACAATGAGCAGTACTTC NA once TRBJ2-7 TRBV7-9
CASSVGVPNTDTQYF TGTGCCAGCAGTGTTGGGGTCCCCAACACAGATACGCAGTATTTT NA many TRBJ2-3 TRBV7-2
CSASKVFGDMLQETQYF TGCAGTGCTAGTAAGGTATTCGGGGACATGCTCCAAGAGACCCAGTACTTC NA NA TRBJ2-5 TRBV20-1
CSARDPRQGGPYNEQYF TGCAGTGCTAGAGATCCCCGACAGGGAGGTCCTTACAATGAGCAGTACTTC NA NA TRBJ2-5 TRBV20-1
CVSSQEDRVYGYTF TGTGTCAGCAGCCAAGAGGACAGGGTCTATGGCTACACCTTC TRBD1 NA TRBJ1-2 TRBV14
CASSCQQNYGYTF TGTGCCAGCAGTTGCCAACAAAACTATGGCTACACCTTC NA NA TRBJ1-2 TRBV12-3/TRBV12-4
CASSKGGTGRNEQYF TGTGCCAGCAGCAAAGGAGGGACAGGGAGAAACGAGCAGTACTTC NA few TRBJ2-7 TRBV21-1
CASSSGQGLGQPQHF TGTGCCAGCAGCTCCGGACAGGGCTTAGGTCAGCCCCAGCATTTT TRBD1 NA TRBJ1-5 TRBV12-3/TRBV12-4
CASSLEEWQGAGDEQFF TGCGCCAGCAGCTTGGAAGAGTGGCAGGGGGCAGGGGATGAGCAGTTCTTC TRBD1 few TRBJ2-1 TRBV5-1
CASRNPAETQYF TGCGCCAGCAGAAACCCGGCGGAGACCCAGTACTTC NA many TRBJ2-5 TRBV5-1
CSARGGPKSYNEQFF TGCAGTGCCAGAGGAGGGCCTAAGTCCTACAATGAGCAGTTCTTC NA NA TRBJ2-1 TRBV20-1
CASSAVTDPTDTQYF TGTGCCAGCAGTGCCGTGACAGACCCCACAGATACGCAGTATTTT NA NA TRBJ2-3 TRBV12-3/TRBV12-4